This T cell receptor (beta chain) was recovered during a study of T cell clones after liver transplantation. Notes on the study in general: Conclusions were preliminary, with small, heterogeneous patient groups.

Sequencing used immunoSEQ multiplex PCR; TCRdb keeps in-frame clones, though not all of them. The table shows about 75,000 clones, with roughly 84% occurring only once. In the case of this clone: Its specificity is unknown.

The CDR3 has 14 amino acids. Germline V gene lookup returns CDR1 SEHNR and CDR2 FQNEAQ (reference sequence). V shed 6 bases and J 5 bases; nucleotides not matched to a gene: 5. This TCR was recovered from a human patient who received a liver transplant. Some T cells may trace back to the graft donor. The specimen was CD4+ T cells from blood, collected around 50 months after liver transplant. V usage is TRBV7-9 and J usage is TRBJ1-4; 8 bases match TRBD1. The CDR3 spells CASRPDRGNEKLFF. The CDR3 DNA follows: TGTGCCAGCAGACCAGACAGGGGAAATGAAAAACTGTTTTTT.